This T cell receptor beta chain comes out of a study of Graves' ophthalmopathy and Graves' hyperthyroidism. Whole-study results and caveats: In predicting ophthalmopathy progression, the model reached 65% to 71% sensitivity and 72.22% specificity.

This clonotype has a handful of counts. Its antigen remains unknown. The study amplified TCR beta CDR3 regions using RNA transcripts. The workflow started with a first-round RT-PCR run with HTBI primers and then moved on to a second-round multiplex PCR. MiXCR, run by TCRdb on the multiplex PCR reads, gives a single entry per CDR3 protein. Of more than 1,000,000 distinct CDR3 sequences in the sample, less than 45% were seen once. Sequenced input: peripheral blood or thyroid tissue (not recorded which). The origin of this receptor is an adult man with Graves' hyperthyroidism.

The CDR3 DNA sequence: TGTGCCAGCAGCCCGGACCTCCACTTAAAGTCTGGGGCCAACGTCCTGACTTTC. Its protein is CASSPDLHLKSGANVLTF. The chain employs TRBV4-2 and TRBJ2-6; D unclear. The CDR3 contains 18 residues. Germline V CDR1 and CDR2: LGHNA, YNFKEQ. Trimming removed 4 bases at V and 1 base at J, with 17 bases between.